One and the same sample provided the 20 T cell receptor beta chains below, sequenced in a study of blood T cell repertoires in COVID-19. This table comes from immunoSEQ multiplex PCR, and its TCRdb copy is limited to in-frame clones, with some not included. This table holds about 150,000 clones, just under 85% found once. Sample: peripheral blood. All receptors come from a woman aged 55-69 years with acute or convalescent COVID-19.

This clone was picked up a small number of times. The chain joins TRBV10-3 to TRBJ1-5; 7 nucleotides agree with TRBD1. V lost 6 bases, J lost 3 bases, and 8 bases stayed unmatched. Germline lookup yields CDR1 ENHRY and CDR2 SYGVKD. The CDR3 has 15 residues. CDR3 residues: CAIRMSDRDNQPQHF. Here the CDR3 DNA reads TGTGCCATCAGGATGTCAGACAGGGACAATCAGCCCCAGCATTTT.

The genes are TRBV7-3 and TRBJ2-6; a possible D gene is TRBD1 (6 bases). The germline V gene has CDR1 SGHTA and CDR2 FQGTGA. The V and J ends lost 3 bases and 0 bases respectively, with 9 bases between them. The CDR3 has 16 residues. The CDR3 reads CASSFTGNSGANVLTF. The CDR3 DNA reads as TGTGCCAGCAGCTTCACAGGGAACTCTGGGGCCAACGTCCTGACTTTC.

This clone showed up just once. The CDR3 loop is CAWRGVETQYF. The CDR3 nucleotides are TGTGCCTGGAGAGGAGTGGAGACCCAGTACTTC. The rearrangement uses TRBV30 and TRBJ2-5; no clear D. Per germline, CDR1 GTSNPN and CDR2 SVGIG (reference sequence). Trimming removed 3 bases at V and 5 bases at J, with 7 bases between. This CDR3 has 11 residues.

The chain combines TRBV5-5 with TRBJ2-5, with 9 nucleotides matching TRBD1. The germline gives CDR1 SGHKS, CDR2 YYEKEE (reference sequence). The V and J ends lost 6 bases and 4 bases, in that order; junction bases with no gene match: 7. The CDR3 spans 14 residues. The CDR3 DNA sequence: TGTGCCAGCACCATCGGGACAGGGAGAGAGACCCAGTACTTC. Protein sequence: CASTIGTGRETQYF. Complete variable domain (other parts from reference TRBV5-5 and TRBJ2-5): DAGVTQSPTHLIKTRGQQVTLRCSPISGHKSVSWYQQVLGQGPQFIFQYYEKEERGRGNFPDRFSARQFPNYSSELNVNALLLGDSALYLCASTIGTGRETQYFGPGTRLLVL.

The chain combines TRBV28 with TRBJ1-1, with TRBD1 identical over 7 bases. The length of the CDR3 is 12 residues. The germline gives CDR1 MDHEN, CDR2 SYDVKM. V was clipped by 6 bases and J by 4 bases; unmatched bases: 2. This CDR3 is CASRTGTTEAFF. The DNA for the CDR3 is TGTGCCAGCAGGACAGGGACCACTGAAGCTTTCTTT.

This clone was found a few times. The rearrangement joins TRBV5-1 to TRBJ2-3; possible D gene TRBD2, 6 bases. The CDR3 totals 16 residues. V gave up 1 base and J gave up 0 bases, with 12 bases separating them. Germline assignment: CDR1 SGHRS and CDR2 YFSETQ. DNA of the CDR3: TGCGCCAGCAGCTTGTTAGGGACTCGCAGCACAGATACGCAGTATTTT. Translated: CASSLLGTRSTDTQYF.

The J gene is TRBJ2-7, the V gene TRBV5-4; a possible D gene is TRBD1 (6 bases). The germline V gene has CDR1 SGHNT and CDR2 YYREEE (reference sequence). This CDR3 is built from 13 residues. Trimming took off 0 bases at V and 12 bases at J, with 16 bases between the two ends. CDR3 in DNA: TGTGCCAGCAGCTTGGTCAGGGGTGCGGGTTTGTACTTC. Translating gives CASSLVRGAGLYF.

This sequence joins TRBV7-9 and TRBJ2-5, with a possible D match to TRBD2 (5 bases). The CDR3 runs to 15 residues. The germline V gene has CDR1 SEHNR and CDR2 FQNEAQ (reference sequence). Trimming shortened V by 7 bases and J by 1 base, and 16 bases separated the two germline ends. The CDR3 DNA reads TGTGCCAGCACCCTGAACGGACTTCCCCAAGAGACCCAGTACTTC. Residues: CASTLNGLPQETQYF.

This clone has more than one count but fewer than ten. This chain uses TRBV5-6 with TRBJ1-4; 7 positions agree with TRBD1. This CDR3 has 15 amino acids. The germline gives CDR1 SGHDT, CDR2 YYEEEE. Unmatched junction bases numbered 9, after V lost 4 bases and J lost 6 bases. CDR3 loop: CASSDSGTGDEKLFF. DNA of the CDR3: TGTGCCAGCAGCGATTCCGGAACAGGGGATGAAAAACTGTTTTTT.

The chain combines TRBV5-1 with TRBJ1-2, with D possibly TRBD1 on 6 matching bases. The CDR3 loop spans 16 amino acids. The germline V gene has CDR1 SGHRS and CDR2 YFSETQ. The germline V and J ends were trimmed by 4 bases and 6 bases, with 22 bases remaining between them. CDR3 sequence reads: CASSQTGLSVVDGYTF. In nucleotides, the CDR3 is TGCGCCAGCAGCCAGACAGGTTTAAGCGTCGTGGATGGCTACACCTTC. The variable domain in full, with the rest retrieved from reference TRBV5-1 and TRBJ1-2, is KAGVTQTPRYLIKTRGQQVTLSCSPISGHRSVSWYQQTPGQGLQFLFEYFSETQRNKGNFPGRFSGRQFSNSRSEMNVSTLELGDSALYLCASSQTGLSVVDGYTFGSGTRLTVV.

The CDR3 coding sequence is TGTGCCAGCAGGTCCCCGGGTAATTCACCCCTCCACTTT. It yields the protein CASRSPGNSPLHF. The V gene is TRBV6-6, the J gene TRBJ1-6; D gene unclear. V was clipped by 6 bases and J by 6 bases, with 9 bases between them. Germline V lookup: CDR1 MNHNY, CDR2 SVGAGI (reference sequence). The length of the CDR3 is 13 residues.

This clone was counted only a few times. This sequence joins TRBV5-1 and TRBJ1-1; possible D gene TRBD1, 5 bases. Trimming took 2 bases from V and 0 from J, leaving 17 bases between them. The CDR3 is 17 amino acids. From germline, CDR1 is SGHRS and CDR2 YFSETQ. The CDR3 here is CASSFQNSGLLNTEAFF. CDR3 nucleotide sequence: TGCGCCAGCAGCTTCCAAAACTCGGGACTCCTGAACACTGAAGCTTTCTTT.

This clone was seen a handful of times. The V and J genes are TRBV19 and TRBJ1-6; 7 bases are a match to TRBD1. The CDR3 length is 15 residues. After removal of 5 bases from V and 10 bases from J, the junction contained 11 bases not matched to a gene. Germline V lookup: CDR1 LNHDA, CDR2 SQIVND (reference sequence). This CDR3 is CASSLRQGQASPLHF. The CDR3 nucleotides are TGTGCCAGTAGTCTCCGACAGGGTCAGGCGTCACCCCTCCACTTT.

As DNA, the CDR3 is TGTGCCAGCAGCTTTACAGGGTTGAACACTGAAGCTTTCTTT. Translating gives CASSFTGLNTEAFF. The chain has TRBV11-2 and TRBJ1-1, with D maybe TRBD1 (6 bases). Trimming took off 3 bases at V and 0 bases at J, with 8 bases between the two ends. This CDR3 has 14 residues. Germline-derived CDR1 and CDR2 are SGHAT and FQNNGV.

This chain links TRBV19 with TRBJ1-4, with 10 bases matching TRBD1. The V and J ends lost 4 bases and 4 bases, in that order; junction bases with no gene match: 6. Germline CDR1 LNHDA, CDR2 SQIVND (reference sequence). This CDR3 region has 16 residues. The CDR3 DNA reads as TGTGCCAGTAGTACCACCTGGACAGGGGGTAATGAAAAACTGTTTTTT. Residues: CASSTTWTGGNEKLFF.

This chain links TRBV18 with TRBJ1-1, with a tentative D call TRBD1 (5 bases). The germline CDR1 and CDR2 sequences are KGHSH and LQKENI. Between the trimmed V and J ends, which lost 0 bases and 5 bases, there was a span of 13 bases. This CDR3 has 15 residues. The CDR3 DNA follows: TGTGCCAGCTCACCACCCCAGGGCGGGGGAACTGAAGCTTTCTTT. This encodes CASSPPQGGGTEAFF.

The rearrangement joins TRBV27 to TRBJ1-5; perhaps TRBD1 as D (5 bases). CDR1 and CDR2 from the germline V gene are MNHEY and SMNVEV (reference sequence). CDR3 length equals 14 residues. Trimming pared 2 bases from V and 6 bases from J, leaving 11 bases between. CDR3 in amino acids: CASSLRQSGQPQHF. In nucleotides, the CDR3 is TGTGCCAGCAGTTTAAGACAGTCGGGTCAGCCCCAGCATTTT.

The rearrangement uses TRBV5-1 and TRBJ1-6; 7 bases fit TRBD1. J lost 3 bases, V lost 1 base, and 4 bases had no gene match. Germline lookup yields CDR1 SGHRS and CDR2 YFSETQ. This CDR3 contains 16 residues. The CDR3 region is CASSLPQGNYNSPLHF. The DNA of the CDR3 is TGCGCCAGCAGCTTGCCACAGGGGAACTATAATTCACCCCTCCACTTT. Combining the CDR3 with reference TRBV5-1 and TRBJ1-6 gives the whole variable domain KAGVTQTPRYLIKTRGQQVTLSCSPISGHRSVSWYQQTPGQGLQFLFEYFSETQRNKGNFPGRFSGRQFSNSRSEMNVSTLELGDSALYLCASSLPQGNYNSPLHFGNGTRLTVT.

On this clone: The sample has other DNA sequences that encode this CDR3 too. This chain links TRBV5-1 with TRBJ2-7; TRBD1 matches 10 bases. V was clipped by 4 bases and J by 4 bases; unmatched bases: 5. Germline CDR1 SGHRS, CDR2 YFSETQ. The CDR3 is made up of 14 amino acids. CDR3 sequence: CASSPGQGGYEQYF. The CDR3 region has the DNA TGCGCCAGCAGCCCCGGACAGGGGGGATACGAGCAGTACTTC. Full variable domain (remainder filled in from reference TRBV5-1 and TRBJ2-7): KAGVTQTPRYLIKTRGQQVTLSCSPISGHRSVSWYQQTPGQGLQFLFEYFSETQRNKGNFPGRFSGRQFSNSRSEMNVSTLELGDSALYLCASSPGQGGYEQYFGPGTRLTVT.

This clone was counted a few times. The chain has TRBV4-2 and TRBJ1-2; possible D gene TRBD1, 5 bases. Per the germline V gene, CDR1 is LGHNA and CDR2 is YNFKEQ. V shed 1 base and J shed 1 base, with 16 bases lying between them. The CDR3 consists of 17 residues. DNA of the CDR3: TGTGCCAGCAGCCAAGGGGTCACCGTGGGACTTAACTATGGCTACACCTTC. This translates into CASSQGVTVGLNYGYTF.